This TCR beta chain stems from a study of early T cells in non-severe SARS-CoV-2 infection. TCRdb re-derived calls from the 5' RACE reads in MiXCR, one entry per CDR3 protein. The sample shows 61,000 or so distinct CDR3 sequences, around 13% of them seen only once. This CDR3 contains 13 residues. Between the trimmed V and J ends, which lost 6 bases and 3 bases, there was a span of 8 bases. CDR1 and CDR2 (germline): MDHEN, SYDVKM. J is TRBJ2-2 and V is TRBV28, with D unresolved. The receptor was isolated from an adult who was a healthcare worker with PCR-confirmed SARS-CoV-2 infection or an uninfected control (not recorded which). The donor label of this sample is uncertain. The sequencing used whole blood, collected at baseline. This chain's CDR3 is CASRGPHTGELFF. The DNA for the CDR3 is TGTGCCAGCAGAGGACCACACACCGGGGAGCTGTTTTTT.